Below, 16 T cell receptor beta chains from the same sample are listed, as sequenced in a study of Ad26.COV2.S vaccination and SARS-CoV-2 variants (dated by TCRdb to about 2021). Libraries were built with the immunoSEQ multiplex PCR assay. TCRdb stores this immuneACCESS table with in-frame sequences only. Part of the clones is absent; in the studies checked, under half of the shortfall reflects unresolved V genes, and no reason is known for the rest. The sample table records about 87,000 clones; more than 70% of these occur just once. The top ten clonotypes cover about 15% of the sample. Per the publication, the time point label means: individuals recovered from natural SARS-CoV-2 infection. The starting material was peripheral blood, obtained after recovery from COVID-19. These receptor sequences come from a human donor who had recovered from COVID-19.

The V call is TRBV7-9, the J call TRBJ1-1; perhaps TRBD1 as D (6 bases). V dropped 3 bases and J dropped 3 bases, with 17 bases sitting between them. CDR1 is SEHNR, CDR2 FQNEAQ, per germline (reference sequence). The CDR3 contains 16 residues. For the CDR3, the DNA is TGTGCCAGCAGCTTTTACAGGGCCCGCTGGTACACTGAAGCTTTCTTT. Translation: CASSFYRARWYTEAFF.

This clone has a single count. CDR3 residues: CASSEPSTDTQYF. The CDR3 nucleotides read TGCGCCAGCAGTGAGCCTAGCACAGATACGCAGTATTTT. This rearrangement joins TRBV10-1 to TRBJ2-3; no clear D gene. CDR3 length: 13 amino acids. The V gene's germline CDR1 is WNHNN and CDR2 SYGVQD (reference sequence). Trimming stripped 2 bases from V and 0 bases from J, with 3 bases between.

This chain links TRBV4-1 with TRBJ2-2, with 9 positions matching TRBD2. V lost 5 bases and J lost 7; bases outside the gene matches: 8. In germline, CDR1 is MGHRA, CDR2 YSYEKL. The CDR3 has 15 residues. CDR3 sequence (DNA): TGCGCCAGCAGCTGGCGGGAGGGTGTTATCGGGGAGCTGTTTTTT. Its translation is CASSWREGVIGELFF.

This rearrangement joins TRBV11-2 to TRBJ1-5; D is ambiguous. The germline V gene has CDR1 SGHAT and CDR2 FQNNGV. V shed 0 bases and J shed 10 bases, with 13 bases lying between them. This CDR3 spans 14 amino acids. The CDR3 is CASSLDSQNRPQHF. CDR3 DNA sequence: TGTGCCAGCAGCTTAGACAGTCAAAATCGACCCCAGCATTTT.

At least ten counts were recorded for this clone. This chain connects TRBV11-3 to TRBJ2-2, with D possibly matching TRBD1 (6 bases). Germline V gene data show CDR1 as SGHNT and CDR2 as YENEEA. There are 16 residues in the CDR3. The ends were cut back, 3 bases at V and 3 bases at J, with 14 bases in the middle. This CDR3 reads CASSFEAGVDTGELFF. The CDR3 nucleotides read TGTGCCAGCAGCTTCGAGGCAGGGGTAGACACCGGGGAGCTGTTTTTT.

The chain uses TRBV5-4 and TRBJ2-2; 10 bases are a match to TRBD2. The trim removed 3 bases at V and 4 bases at J, leaving 6 bases unmatched. CDR1 is SGHNT and CDR2 is YYREEE in the germline V gene (reference sequence). The CDR3 is made up of 16 amino acids. The CDR3 region has the DNA TGTGCCAGCAGCTCTAGCGGGAGACGGAGCACCGGGGAGCTGTTTTTT. Translation: CASSSSGRRSTGELFF.

V is TRBV3-1 (or the pseudogene TRBV3-2) and J is TRBJ2-3, with 8 bases aligning to TRBD2. Trimming cost V 3 bases and J 4 bases; bases outside gene matches: 12. CDR3 length: 17 amino acids. Germline V lookup: CDR1 LGHDT, CDR2 YNNKEL (reference sequence). The CDR3 reads CASSHRTSGLRADTQYF. DNA of the CDR3: TGTGCCAGCAGCCACCGAACTAGCGGACTGAGGGCAGATACGCAGTATTTT.

The chain uses TRBV19 and TRBJ1-1; no clear D. Germline CDR1 and CDR2: LNHDA and SQIVND (reference sequence). Trimming left V 1 base short and J 1 base short, with 4 bases between. The CDR3 has 13 amino acids. The CDR3 spells CASSIASNTEAFF. CDR3 nucleotide sequence: TGTGCCAGTAGTATAGCCTCGAACACTGAAGCTTTCTTT.

CDR3 region: CATSRAMNLRGSSTDTQYF. DNA of the CDR3: TGTGCCACCAGCAGAGCCATGAACCTCAGGGGGTCAAGCACAGATACGCAGTATTTT. V is TRBV15 and J is TRBJ2-3; 7 bases match TRBD1. From germline, CDR1 is LNHNV and CDR2 YYDKDF (reference sequence). CDR3 length: 19 residues. Germline trimming cut 1 base from V and 0 bases from J; bases unmatched to any gene: 13.

The rearrangement links TRBV21-1 to TRBJ2-2; whether TRBD2, the table's D call, matches the DNA was not checked. TRBV21-1 is a pseudogene. The CDR3 is made up of 22 amino acids. The CDR3 nucleotides read TGTGCCAGCAGCAAAGTTTTAAGGACTAGCGGGAGAGGGTGGGCGAACACCGGGGAGCTGTTTTTT. This encodes CASSKVLRTSGRGWANTGELFF.

The chain has TRBV28 and TRBJ2-3; D is unresolved. CDR1 is MDHEN, CDR2 SYDVKM, per germline. The V and J ends lost 4 bases and 2 bases respectively, with 4 bases between them. The CDR3 loop spans 12 amino acids. The CDR3, as DNA: TGTGCCAGCAGTTCCCTCACAGATACGCAGTATTTT. It yields the protein CASSSLTDTQYF.

CDR3 nucleotides: TGTGCCAGCTCACCGGTCTTGAGGTTTGGAGGCACCGGGGAGCTGTTTTTT. Protein: CASSPVLRFGGTGELFF. V gene TRBV18 combines with J gene TRBJ2-2; D possibly corresponds to TRBD2 (5 bases). Germline V CDR1 and CDR2: KGHSH, LQKENI. Trimming left V 3 bases short and J 4 bases short, with 18 bases between. The CDR3 has 17 amino acids.

The chain's CDR3 is CASSLYTSTDTQYF. The CDR3 coding sequence is TGCGCCAGCAGCTTGTATACTAGCACAGATACGCAGTATTTT. The J gene is TRBJ2-3, the V gene TRBV5-1; no clear D. Germline CDR1 is SGHRS and CDR2 is YFSETQ. Trimming removed 1 base from V and 0 bases from J, with 6 bases in between. The CDR3 covers 14 residues.

V and J are TRBV19 and TRBJ2-5; D unresolved. This CDR3 contains 11 residues. The V and J ends lost 8 bases and 4 bases respectively, with 8 bases between them. Germline CDR1 and CDR2: LNHDA and SQIVND (reference sequence). CDR3 protein: CASGVLETQYF. Written as DNA, the CDR3 is TGTGCCAGTGGGGTCCTAGAGACCCAGTACTTC. Full variable domain (outside the CDR3, taken from reference TRBV19 and TRBJ2-5): DGGITQSPKYLFRKEGQNVTLSCEQNLNHDAMYWYRQDPGQGLRLIYYSQIVNDFQKGDIAEGYSVSREKKESFPLTVTSAQKNPTAFYLCASGVLETQYFGPGTRLLVL.

This chain joins TRBV14 and TRBJ2-1; the D call may be TRBD1 or TRBD2 (5 bases each). This CDR3 has 12 amino acids. CDR1 is SGHDN, CDR2 FVKESK, per germline. The ends were cut back, 6 bases at V and 11 bases at J, with 14 bases in the middle. CDR3 residues: CASRHRLGQQFF. The CDR3 nucleotides are TGTGCCAGCAGGCATCGTTTGGGACAGCAGTTCTTC.

The chain carries TRBV27 and TRBJ2-3; 8 bases align to TRBD2. The length of the CDR3 is 19 residues. Germline trimming cut 5 bases from V and 4 bases from J; bases unmatched to any gene: 20. Germline-derived CDR1 and CDR2 are MNHEY and SMNVEV (reference sequence). This CDR3 reads CASSRILASGLTPPDTQYF. DNA of the CDR3: TGTGCCAGCAGTCGGATTCTGGCTAGCGGGCTAACCCCCCCAGATACGCAGTATTTT.